The next 20 T cell receptor beta chains were all read from a single sample in a study of molecular identifiers for immune sequencing clone quantification. In TCRdb, the PCR reads were re-called with MiXCR into one record per CDR3 protein. The table has approximately 500,000 distinct CDR3 sequences, less than 30% seen once. Sequences were obtained from naive CD8+ T cells from blood, with Jurkat cell RNA spiked in. Subset meaning: FACS-sorted CD8+CD4-CCR7+CD45RA+ naive T cells. The receptors come from a human donor in good health. Some libraries in this study had Jurkat cell RNA spiked in.

CDR3 sequence reads: CASSFSGGSTDTQYF. CDR3 DNA sequence: TGTGCCAGCAGTTTTTCGGGGGGGTCCACAGATACGCAGTATTTT. The chain couples TRBV12-3 or TRBV12-4 to TRBJ2-3, with 8 positions matching TRBD2. This CDR3 has 15 residues. V gave up 3 bases and J gave up 2 bases; unmatched junction bases: 4.

To note about this clonotype: Mismatch with germline at one junction end may stem from a read error. The chain joins TRBV7-9 to TRBJ1-1; D perhaps matches TRBD1 (6 bases). The CDR3 covers 15 residues. Looked up from germline, CDR1 is SEHNR and CDR2 is FQNEAQ (reference sequence). The CDR3 protein is CASSLQVRGNTEVFF. CDR3 DNA: TGTGCCAGCAGCTTACAGGTCAGGGGAAACACTGAAGTTTTCTTT.

This clonotype was seen repeatedly, ten times or more. The chain uses TRBV20-1 and TRBJ2-3; 7 bases map to TRBD2. The V gene's germline CDR1 is DFQATT and CDR2 SNEGSKA (reference sequence). Germline trimming cut 6 bases from V and 4 bases from J; bases unmatched to any gene: 13. The CDR3 spans 15 residues. CDR3: CSAGTRERSPDTQYF. The CDR3 bases are TGCAGTGCCGGAACGCGGGAGCGAAGTCCAGATACGCAGTATTTT.

The V call is TRBV7-9, the J call TRBJ2-2; 11 bases map to TRBD1. There are 16 residues in the CDR3. Germline assignment: CDR1 SEHNR and CDR2 FQNEAQ (reference sequence). V shed 8 bases and J 3 bases; nucleotides not matched to a gene: 8. CDR3 coding DNA: TGTGCCAGCGGCTCCAGGACAGGGGGCGACACCGGGGAGCTGTTTTTT. It codes for CASGSRTGGDTGELFF.

At least ten counts were recorded for this clonotype. The chain uses TRBV6-6 and TRBJ2-3; D uncertain. Trimming left V 6 bases short and J 2 bases short, with 9 bases between. The CDR3 covers 13 residues. Germline CDR1 is MNHNY and CDR2 is SVGAGI (reference sequence). CDR3 DNA: TGTGCCAGCAGCCTATCACACACAGATACGCAGTATTTT. This sequence encodes CASSLSHTDTQYF.

This clonotype was detected many times. The rearrangement links TRBV28 to TRBJ1-5, with no clear D. The CDR3 length is 14 residues. Germline lookup yields CDR1 MDHEN and CDR2 SYDVKM. The ends were cut back, 4 bases at V and 4 bases at J, with 11 bases in the middle. The CDR3 nucleotides read TGTGCCAGCAGTTGGCAGAACGTGAATCAGCCCCAGCATTTT. This encodes CASSWQNVNQPQHF.

This clonotype was counted many times. One junction end does not reproduce the germline sequence, and a read error may be involved. J is TRBJ1-5 and V is TRBV4-1, with unresolved D. CDR1 and CDR2 from the germline V gene are MGHRA and YSYEKL. CDR3 length: 13 amino acids. This CDR3 is CASSQDGYQPQHF. In DNA form, the CDR3 reads TGTGCCAGCAGCCAAGACGGTTATCAGCCCCAGCATTTT.

In this sample, this clonotype turned up a few times. The genes are TRBV24-1 and TRBJ2-7; D is ambiguous. CDR3 length: 13 residues. Germline V gene lookup returns CDR1 KGHDR and CDR2 SFDVKD. The germline V and J ends were trimmed by 4 bases and 2 bases, with 8 bases remaining between them. CDR3 sequence reads: CATSEVTPYEQYF. The CDR3 DNA follows: TGTGCCACCAGTGAAGTCACCCCCTACGAGCAGTACTTC.

A remark on this clonotype: This CDR3 fails to terminate in the conserved phenylalanine or tryptophan, so it likely reflects a read error. This rearrangement joins TRBV9 to TRBJ2-7, with 10 nucleotides matching TRBD2. This CDR3 region has 16 residues. Germline trimming cut 4 bases from V and 3 bases from J; bases unmatched to any gene: 10. The V gene's germline CDR1 is SGDLS and CDR2 YYNGEE. CDR3: CASSSLAGEGYYEQYS. CDR3 nucleotide sequence: TGTGCCAGCAGCAGTCTAGCGGGAGAGGGTTACTACGAGCAGTACTCC.

In this sample, this clonotype turned up a few times. The genes are TRBV15 and TRBJ2-1; D not resolved. Germline values: CDR1 LNHNV, CDR2 YYDKDF (reference sequence). V gave up 1 base and J gave up 5 bases, with 12 bases separating them. The CDR3 is 15 amino acids. The CDR3 reads CATSRVPGRDNEQFF. The CDR3 DNA sequence: TGTGCCACCAGCAGAGTTCCTGGACGAGACAATGAGCAGTTCTTC.

J is TRBJ1-5 and V is TRBV19; no firm D call. The CDR3 covers 15 residues. The V end lost 6 bases, the J end lost 2 bases, and 14 bases lay between the germline ends. Looked up from germline, CDR1 is LNHDA and CDR2 is SQIVND (reference sequence). CDR3 amino acids: CASSLNERGNQPQHF. CDR3 DNA: TGTGCCAGTAGCCTCAACGAACGGGGCAATCAGCCCCAGCATTTT.

The sample holds a few counts of this clonotype. The rearrangement uses TRBV20-1 and TRBJ2-7, with 9 bases identical to TRBD1. Losses at the gene ends were 3 bases for V and 5 bases for J; bases not matched to a gene: 11. This CDR3 is 15 amino acids long. Germline CDR1 DFQATT, CDR2 SNEGSKA (reference sequence). The CDR3 reads CSARLWGQGGHEQYF. Written as DNA, the CDR3 is TGCAGTGCTAGGTTGTGGGGACAGGGTGGCCACGAGCAGTACTTC.

As for this clonotype: Without the conserved terminal phenylalanine or tryptophan, this CDR3 likely stems from a read error. J is TRBJ2-3 and V is TRBV30, with 7 bases matching TRBD2. The J segment lost 4 bases and the V segment lost 0 bases, leaving 4 bases of the junction unmatched. CDR3 size: 14 residues. Germline V gene sequence: CDR1 GTSNPN, CDR2 SVGIG (reference sequence). CDR3 amino acids: CAWSVGSGADTQYI. The CDR3 bases are TGTGCCTGGAGTGTGGGAAGCGGGGCAGATACGCAGTATATT.

The chain uses TRBV7-9 and TRBJ2-7, with TRBD1 matching 7 bases. Trimming removed 8 bases from V and 4 bases from J; junction bases left unmatched: 11. CDR3 length equals 14 residues. Per germline, CDR1 SEHNR and CDR2 FQNEAQ (reference sequence). CDR3 sequence: CASGQPTTGYEQYF. The CDR3 nucleotides read TGTGCCAGCGGGCAACCCACGACAGGGTACGAGCAGTACTTC.

The chain is built from TRBV29-1 and TRBJ2-3; D is possibly TRBD1 (6 bases). The germline V gene encodes CDR1 SQVTM and CDR2 ANQGSEA. V was trimmed by 3 bases and J by 0 bases, leaving 10 bases between them. This CDR3 is built from 14 residues. CDR3: CSVDIGGSTDTQYF. Here the CDR3 DNA reads TGCAGCGTTGATATAGGGGGTAGCACAGATACGCAGTATTTT.

The rearrangement uses TRBV30 and TRBJ1-2; D is uncertain. Between the trimmed V and J ends, which lost 2 bases and 14 bases, there was a span of 15 bases. The CDR3 has 11 amino acids. Germline CDR1 GTSNPN, CDR2 SVGIG (reference sequence). Here the CDR3 DNA reads TGTGCCTGGAGTTCGACCCAAGTGGCGACCTTC. This gives the protein CAWSSTQVATF.

This clonotype was observed a few times. The junction shows a germline mismatch at one end, possibly a read error. The chain uses TRBV7-9 and TRBJ2-2; no clear D gene. Per the germline V gene, CDR1 is SEHNR and CDR2 is FQNEAQ (reference sequence). The CDR3 sequence is 12 residues long. CDR3 in DNA: TGTACCAGCAGCTTTGGAACCGGGGAGCTGTTTTTT. This gives the protein CTSSFGTGELFF.

As concerns this clonotype: This may be a read error, as it is one base from a much larger clone. The rearrangement joins TRBV28 to TRBJ2-3, with no clear D. V lost 11 bases, J lost 7 bases, and 22 bases lay in between. This CDR3 has 14 amino acids. From germline, CDR1 is MDHEN and CDR2 SYDVKM. The CDR3 DNA is TGTGCCGTACCCAAGTCGGGTATCCCAAATACGCAGTATTTT. This encodes CAVPKSGIPNTQYF.

On this clonotype itself: The junction does not match germline at one end; this may be a read error. V is TRBV15 and J is TRBJ2-1; the match to TRBD1 covers 9 bases. Germline V gives CDR1 LNHNV, CDR2 YYDKDF (reference sequence). This CDR3 spans 16 amino acids. This CDR3 is CAASSYQGQGSHEQFF. DNA for the CDR3: TGTGCCGCCAGCAGCTACCAAGGACAGGGGTCCCATGAGCAGTTCTTC.

As to this clonotype: The germline gene is not matched at one end of the junction; a read error may be the cause. The chain links TRBV5-3 to TRBJ2-2; possibly TRBD1 for D (5 bases). TRBV5-3 is annotated as an ORF whose role is uncertain. The CDR3 length is 17 residues. The CDR3 protein is CASSLAPDRTNTGELFF. The CDR3 coding sequence is TGTGCCAGCAGCTTGGCTCCCGACAGAACGAACACCGGGGAGCTGTTTTTT.